A selection of T cell receptor beta chains follows, all from one sample in a study of immune evolution from preneoplasia to lung adenocarcinoma. Generated by immunoSEQ multiplex PCR, the TCRdb table keeps only in-frame clones and is missing some. Of under 5,000 clones listed, 77% were seen once; the top ten hold roughly 10%. Sequenced: FFPE minimally invasive lung adenocarcinoma tissue. The receptors derive from a person aged 60-80 years with lung adenocarcinoma. The CDR3 runs from the conserved cysteine through the conserved F or W. D genes are given only for firm matches. Part of the rows lack a size; the others show once, few, many or a class for expanded clones.

NA	TRBV5-1	TRBJ1-1	NA	CASSSPDRPNTEAFF	TGCGCCAGCAGCTCCCCTGACAGACCGAACACTGAAGCTTTCTTT
once	TRBV6-1	TRBJ1-3	NA	CASSEAESGNTIYF	TGTGCCAGCAGTGAAGCGGAGTCTGGAAACACCATATATTTT
large	TRBV5-8	TRBJ2-1	NA	CASSLDYGSCNEQFF	TGTGCCAGCAGCTTGGATTATGGGTCGTGCAATGAGCAGTTCTTC
NA	TRBV4-2	TRBJ2-4	TRBD2	CASSPGLAGGADKNIQYF	TGTGCCAGCAGCCCGGGACTAGCGGGAGGGGCGGACAAAAACATTCAGTACTTC
NA	TRBV20-1	TRBJ2-3	NA	CSADGLGTQYF	TGCAGTGCTGACGGACTTGGTACGCAGTATTTT
few	TRBV29-1	TRBJ1-2	NA	CSVAGERAYGYTF	TGCAGCGTGGCAGGGGAACGCGCCTATGGCTACACCTTC
NA	TRBV27	TRBJ2-7	NA	CASSFVGTPLREQYF	TGTGCCAGCAGTTTCGTCGGGACACCACTTAGGGAGCAGTACTTC
once	TRBV15	TRBJ2-2	TRBD2	CATSRERAGDVGELFF	TGTGCCACCAGCAGAGAACGAGCGGGAGATGTAGGGGAGCTGTTTTTT
once	TRBV18	TRBJ2-1	NA	CASSPGVGSEQFF	TGTGCCAGCTCACCAGGGGTCGGGAGTGAGCAGTTCTTC
NA	TRBV19	TRBJ2-1	NA	CASSEGGSYNEQFF	TGTGCCAGTAGTGAGGGCGGGTCCTACAATGAGCAGTTCTTC
NA	TRBV2	TRBJ2-5	NA	CASSEVVETQYF	TGTGCCAGCAGTGAAGTAGTGGAGACCCAGTACTTC
NA	TRBV19	TRBJ1-1	TRBD1	CASSSQGIEAFF	TGTGCCAGTAGTTCACAGGGGATTGAAGCTTTCTTT
NA	TRBV28	TRBJ2-5	NA	CASSTLYPGARETQYF	TGTGCCAGCAGCACCCTCTACCCAGGGGCTAGGGAGACCCAGTACTTC
NA	TRBV7-6	TRBJ2-5	TRBD2	CASSRGTSGSETQYF	TGTGCCAGCAGCCGGGGGACTAGCGGGTCAGAGACCCAGTACTTC
NA	TRBV5-5	TRBJ2-3	TRBD2	CASSLAPGTSGGSTDTQYF	TGTGCCAGCAGCTTGGCCCCCGGGACTAGCGGGGGTAGCACAGATACGCAGTATTTT
NA	TRBV7-9	TRBJ2-1	NA	CASSLAGTRYNEQFF	TGTGCCAGCAGCTTAGCCGGGACCCGCTATAATGAGCAGTTCTTC
NA	TRBV5-4	TRBJ2-7	TRBD2	CASSRRSGRYEQYF	TGTGCCAGCAGCCGCCGTAGCGGGAGGTACGAGCAGTACTTC